A selection of T cell receptor beta chains follows, all from one sample in a study of blood T cell repertoires in COVID-19. Using immunoSEQ multiplex PCR, the repertoire was profiled, and TCRdb retains in-frame clones only, with some absent. The sample contains around 31,000 clones, 88% of which appear only once. Sequencing input: peripheral blood. Every receptor here comes from a man aged 55 to 70 with COVID-19, enrolled during active disease. CDR3s include the opening cysteine and the closing phenylalanine or tryptophan. A D gene is named only where the DNA matches it firmly. Not all rows give a size; the values are once, few, many and, for expanded clones, a class.

d_call j_call v_call clone_size cdr3_aa cdr3_nt
TRBD1 TRBJ1-1 TRBV19 NA CASSIVSGQLNTEAFF TGTGCCAGTAGTATAGTTTCGGGACAGTTGAACACTGAAGCTTTCTTT
TRBD1 TRBJ1-2 TRBV4-1 NA CASSQGQGPTNYGYTF TGCGCCAGCAGCCAAGGACAGGGGCCTACTAACTATGGCTACACCTTC
TRBD1 TRBJ1-4 TRBV4-1 NA CASSQVGGPRGDEKLFF TGCGCCAGCAGCCAAGTCGGGGGTCCCAGGGGGGATGAAAAACTGTTTTTT
NA TRBJ2-7 TRBV5-1 NA CASRPQTGSDEQYF TGCGCCAGCAGGCCTCAAACGGGGTCCGACGAGCAGTACTTC
TRBD1 TRBJ2-6 TRBV28 few CASSPHGTGGVSGANVLTF TGTGCCAGCAGTCCACATGGGACAGGGGGCGTCTCTGGGGCCAACGTCCTGACTTTC
NA TRBJ1-3 TRBV30 NA CAWSVDIRGNTIYF TGTGCCTGGAGTGTAGATATTCGGGGAAACACCATATATTTT
NA TRBJ2-7 TRBV5-4 once CASSLDSALGREQYF TGTGCCAGCAGCTTGGATAGCGCTTTAGGACGGGAGCAGTACTTC
NA TRBJ1-1 TRBV5-1 once CASSVIMNTEAFF TGCGCCAGCAGCGTAATAATGAACACTGAAGCTTTCTTT
TRBD1 TRBJ1-5 TRBV24-1 medium-sized CATSPRGDRLYQPQHF TGTGCCACCAGTCCGAGGGGGGACAGGCTATATCAGCCCCAGCATTTT
NA TRBJ2-3 TRBV6-5 NA CASRPGFSTDTQYF TGTGCCTCCAGGCCCGGATTTAGCACAGATACGCAGTATTTT
NA TRBJ1-1 TRBV9 NA CASSVGSTANTEAFF TGTGCCAGCAGCGTAGGGTCTACAGCGAACACTGAAGCTTTCTTT
TRBD1 TRBJ1-1 TRBV2 NA CASTAGTGGEEAFF TGTGCCAGCACAGCCGGGACAGGGGGAGAGGAAGCTTTCTTT
TRBD2 TRBJ2-7 TRBV20-1 NA CSASGQGRLAQSEYF TGCAGTGCTAGTGGGCAGGGTCGACTAGCCCAGTCGGAGTACTTC
TRBD2 TRBJ2-1 TRBV10-3 NA CASRGTSGTGNEQFF TGTGCCAGCCGGGGGACTAGCGGGACAGGCAATGAGCAGTTCTTC
NA TRBJ2-3 TRBV19 NA CASSPIEGVGYADTQYF TGTGCCAGTAGCCCCATTGAGGGCGTTGGTTACGCAGATACGCAGTATTTT
NA TRBJ2-3 TRBV7-2 NA CASSLLGPDTQYF TGTGCCAGCAGCTTACTAGGCCCAGATACGCAGTATTTT